Each of the 13 T cell receptor beta chains below was sequenced from the same sample in a study of response to subunit inactivated influenza vaccine. TCRdb reprocessed the RT-PCR reads with MiXCR, giving one entry per CDR3 protein. The sample comprises roughly 620,000 distinct CDR3 sequences, around 10% of which are singletons, and 9.5% to 12% rests with the top ten. The same sample was also studied in work on T cells expressing NK-cell markers. In that study: The cDNA for TCR beta came from 5'RACE template switching with UMIs.

The material was PBMCs from blood, obtained on the day of vaccination. All receptors come from a man aged 50-60 years who received an inactivated influenza vaccine.

The chain is built from TRBV5-1 and TRBJ2-1, with TRBD2 matching over 14 bases. J lost 2 bases, V lost 1 base, and 8 bases had no gene match. CDR3 length: 19 residues. CDR1 and CDR2 (germline): SGHRS, YFSETQ. CDR3 DNA: TGCGCCAGCAGCTTGTTGGGACTAGCGGGAGAAGTGACCTACAATGAGCAGTTCTTC. Its protein product is CASSLLGLAGEVTYNEQFF.

This clonotype showed up just a few times. CDR3 bases: TGTGCCAGCAACTTAGGGGGGGCTGGGGACACTGAAGCTTTCTTT. Encoded protein: CASNLGGAGDTEAFF. The gene calls are TRBV9 and TRBJ1-1, with TRBD1 as a possible D gene (6 bases). The CDR3 covers 15 residues. The V end lost 6 bases, the J end lost 3 bases, and 18 bases lay between the germline ends. Germline CDR1 is SGDLS and CDR2 is YYNGEE.

The CDR3 is CASSPGLAGLLNTGELFF. The CDR3 DNA sequence: TGTGCCAGCAGCCCGGGACTAGCGGGACTACTGAACACCGGGGAGCTGTTTTTT. V is TRBV7-6 and J is TRBJ2-2, with 13 positions matching TRBD2. Germline V gene sequence: CDR1 SGHVS, CDR2 FNYEAQ. The CDR3 is made up of 18 amino acids. V lost 5 bases to trimming and J lost 1 base; unmatched junction nucleotides: 7.

The chain carries TRBV5-1 and TRBJ1-5; D unresolved. Deletions cut 7 bases from V and 3 bases from J, with 11 bases between. The CDR3 consists of 13 residues. Germline loops: CDR1 SGHRS, CDR2 YFSETQ. The CDR3 DNA reads TGCGCCAGCTCCGAGGAAATCAATCAGCCCCAGCATTTT. This gives the protein CASSEEINQPQHF.

The rearrangement uses TRBV5-1 and TRBJ1-5, with D possibly TRBD1 on 5 matching bases. In germline, CDR1 is SGHRS, CDR2 YFSETQ. The length of the CDR3 is 15 residues. V lost 5 bases and J lost 0, with 12 bases in between. The CDR3 nucleotides read TGCGCCAGCAGGGAAGGGGTCTATAGCAATCAGCCCCAGCATTTT. Amino acids: CASREGVYSNQPQHF. The variable domain in full, completed from reference TRBV5-1 and TRBJ1-5, reads KAGVTQTPRYLIKTRGQQVTLSCSPISGHRSVSWYQQTPGQGLQFLFEYFSETQRNKGNFPGRFSGRQFSNSRSEMNVSTLELGDSALYLCASREGVYSNQPQHFGDGTRLSIL.

The chain employs TRBV7-9 and TRBJ2-1, with D maybe TRBD1 (6 bases). Trimming stripped 2 bases from V and 1 base from J, with 12 bases between. CDR1 and CDR2 from the germline V gene are SEHNR and FQNEAQ (reference sequence). This CDR3 contains 16 residues. In DNA form, the CDR3 reads TGTGCCAGCAGCTTATCACCAGGGGATTCCTACAATGAGCAGTTCTTC. It translates to CASSLSPGDSYNEQFF.

This clonotype was seen more than once but under ten times. The CDR3 loop is CAWSRGADNEQFF. DNA for the CDR3: TGTGCCTGGAGTCGGGGGGCCGACAATGAGCAGTTCTTC. This chain joins TRBV30 and TRBJ2-1; weak D call: TRBD2 (7 bases). CDR3 length equals 13 residues. The V gene's germline CDR1 is GTSNPN and CDR2 SVGIG (reference sequence). V dropped 2 bases and J dropped 5 bases, with 10 bases sitting between them.

This clonotype was observed a few times. The V call is TRBV20-1, the J call TRBJ1-4; 7 bases are a match to TRBD1. The ends lost 5 bases at V and 7 bases at J; junction bases unmatched: 10. This CDR3 region has 14 residues. CDR1 is DFQATT, CDR2 SNEGSKA, per germline (reference sequence). The CDR3: CSAGTVGPAEKLFF. The CDR3 DNA is TGCAGTGCTGGGACAGTGGGACCGGCTGAAAAACTGTTTTTT.

This clonotype was observed many times. This chain links TRBV4-2 with TRBJ2-7; the D is unclear. Germline V gives CDR1 LGHNA, CDR2 YNFKEQ. Trimming removed 0 bases from V and 3 bases from J, with 21 bases in between. This CDR3 is built from 18 residues. The CDR3 region is CASSQDPTIPAPYYEQYF. The CDR3 DNA reads TGTGCCAGCAGCCAAGACCCGACCATTCCAGCGCCATACTACGAGCAGTACTTC.

This clonotype was seen a handful of times. The chain employs TRBV4-3 and TRBJ2-7; D unresolved. The V end was cut by 0 bases, the J end by 13 bases, with 16 bases between. Germline V lookup: CDR1 LGHNA, CDR2 YSLEER. This CDR3 has 13 amino acids. CDR3 region: CASSQDHGDVLYF. CDR3 in DNA: TGCGCCAGCAGCCAAGATCACGGCGACGTCCTATACTTC.

In this sample, this clonotype turned up a few times. The rearrangement links TRBV7-9 to TRBJ2-3; no reliable D call. V gave up 1 base and J gave up 2 bases, with 10 bases separating them. Germline CDR1 is SEHNR and CDR2 is FQNEAQ (reference sequence). This CDR3 comprises 15 residues. The CDR3 loop reads CASSLETLLTDTQYF. DNA for the CDR3: TGTGCCAGCAGCTTAGAGACCCTGCTCACAGATACGCAGTATTTT.

The V and J genes are TRBV7-9 and TRBJ2-1; D might be TRBD2 (7 bases). The CDR3 is 15 amino acids. V was shortened by 2 bases and J by 6 bases, with 14 bases between the two germline ends. CDR1 is SEHNR and CDR2 is FQNEAQ in the germline V gene (reference sequence). In DNA, the CDR3 is TGTGCCAGCAGCTTAAGAGCGGGACACCTCAATGAGCAGTTCTTC. Its protein is CASSLRAGHLNEQFF. Supplemented by reference TRBV7-9 and TRBJ2-1, the full variable domain reads DTGVSQNPRHKITKRGQNVTFRCDPISEHNRLYWYRQTLGQGPEFLTYFQNEAQLEKSRLLSDRFSAERPKGSFSTLEIQRTEQGDSAMYLCASSLRAGHLNEQFFGPGTRLTVL.

This clonotype was picked up a small number of times. V and J are TRBV10-2 and TRBJ1-2; D remains ambiguous. The CDR3 has 13 amino acids. With 4 bases removed from V and 8 bases from J, the gap between germline ends came to 14 bases. CDR1 WSHSY and CDR2 SAAADI come from the germline V gene. This CDR3 reads CASSVDGEEGYTF. As DNA, the CDR3 is TGCGCCAGCAGTGTGGACGGGGAGGAAGGCTACACCTTC.